The 13 T cell receptor beta chains listed next were all sequenced from one sample in a study of blood T cells in healthy people across ages. Primed by a sample-barcoded 5' primer and a J-beta primer mix, a second PCR proceeded for 7 to 11 cycles. TCRdb passed the 5' RACE reads through MiXCR, listing each CDR3 protein once. Among about 780,000 distinct CDR3 sequences listed, 62% were seen once. Sample: blood. The source is a young man in good health.

The gene calls are TRBV7-8 and TRBJ2-7; D not certain. CDR3 size: 13 residues. With 5 bases removed from V and 5 bases from J, the gap between germline ends came to 13 bases. From germline, CDR1 is SGHVS and CDR2 FQNEAQ. As DNA, the CDR3 is TGTGCCAGCAGCCTGGGGAAGTATAACGAGCAGTACTTC. The encoded protein is CASSLGKYNEQYF.

The V call is TRBV20-1, the J call TRBJ1-4; no definite D call. Germline-derived CDR1 and CDR2 are DFQATT and SNEGSKA (reference sequence). This CDR3 has 14 residues. The V gene lost 6 bases and the J gene lost 5 bases, with 16 bases spanning the gap. The CDR3 loop is CSALSVGKNEKLFF. CDR3 coding DNA: TGCAGTGCCCTTTCGGTAGGGAAAAATGAAAAACTGTTTTTT.

V and J are TRBV5-5 and TRBJ2-1; D may match TRBD1 or TRBD2 (5 bases each). CDR1 is SGHKS and CDR2 is YYEKEE in the germline V gene (reference sequence). The CDR3 runs 16 residues. Trimming pared 2 bases from V and 8 bases from J, leaving 20 bases between. The CDR3 coding sequence is TGTGCCAGCAGCTTCTCATGGGGGTCACGCTGGGATGAGCAGTTCTTC. This codes for CASSFSWGSRWDEQFF.

CDR3 amino acids: CSARRERGVTTDTQYF. The CDR3, as DNA: TGCAGTGCCAGAAGGGAGCGGGGGGTCACCACAGATACGCAGTATTTT. V gene TRBV20-1 combines with J gene TRBJ2-3, with TRBD2 identical over 9 bases. Per the germline V gene, CDR1 is DFQATT and CDR2 is SNEGSKA (reference sequence). The CDR3 covers 16 residues. V lost 6 bases and J lost 2; bases outside the gene matches: 12.

V and J are TRBV6-5 and TRBJ2-4; D gene unclear. Matching the DNA end better, TRBJ2-7 makes the J call doubtful. The germline gives CDR1 MNHEY, CDR2 SVGAGI. CDR3 size: 15 residues. The DNA of the CDR3 is TGTGCCAGCAGTTACGGTCTGGGATACTCCTACGAGCAGTACTTC. This sequence encodes CASSYGLGYSYEQYF.

This clonotype came up once. This rearrangement joins TRBV29-1 to TRBJ2-7; 11 positions match TRBD1. J gave up 3 bases and V 6 bases, and 7 bases lay outside the gene matches. The CDR3 contains 14 residues. Germline values: CDR1 SQVTM, CDR2 ANQGSEA. The CDR3 sequence: CSVASGTGGYEQYF. In DNA form, the CDR3 reads TGCAGCGTCGCGTCCGGGACAGGGGGCTACGAGCAGTACTTC.

The CDR3 spells CATSREPGGGSGAFF. CDR3 in DNA: TGTGCCACCAGCAGAGAACCAGGGGGCGGATCCGGGGCTTTCTTT. The chain carries TRBV15 and TRBJ1-1; 8 bases agree with TRBD1. V lost 0 bases to trimming and J lost 11 bases; unmatched junction nucleotides: 11. Germline values: CDR1 LNHNV, CDR2 YYDKDF (reference sequence). This CDR3 comprises 15 residues.

The CDR3 nucleotides read TGTGCCAGCAGCTCGCCGGGACAGACTCTAGACAATGAGCAGTTCTTC. Its protein product is CASSSPGQTLDNEQFF. The chain couples TRBV7-9 to TRBJ2-1; 7 bases fit TRBD1. The CDR3 extends over 16 amino acids. Germline V gives CDR1 SEHNR, CDR2 FQNEAQ (reference sequence). V lost 4 bases, J lost 5 bases, and 11 bases stayed unmatched.

The table lists this clonotype with a few counts. The V and J genes are TRBV12-3 or TRBV12-4 and TRBJ2-1, with a possible D match to TRBD1 (5 bases). Between the trimmed V and J ends, which lost 5 bases and 12 bases, there was a span of 11 bases. This CDR3 spans 11 amino acids. CDR3 coding DNA: TGTGCCAGCAGTGGGGCCATTTTGCAGTTCTTC. This encodes CASSGAILQFF.

The table lists this clonotype with a few counts. The gene calls are TRBV18 and TRBJ2-3, with a weak D call TRBD2 (6 bases). The CDR3 loop spans 14 amino acids. Germline V gene sequence: CDR1 KGHSH, CDR2 LQKENI. Trimming pared 5 bases from V and 1 base from J, leaving 10 bases between. CDR3 coding DNA: TGTGCCAGCTCATCCGTAGCGGGCACAGATACGCAGTATTTT. This translates into CASSSVAGTDTQYF.

The V gene is TRBV10-3, the J gene TRBJ2-5; 12 bases agree with TRBD2. The CDR3 has 18 residues. V lost 0 bases and J lost 5; bases outside the gene matches: 10. Germline V gene sequence: CDR1 ENHRY, CDR2 SYGVKD. CDR3 in DNA: TGTGCCATCAGTGAGTCGATTCTAGCGGGGGGGCCTGAGGAGACCCAGTACTTC. This codes for CAISESILAGGPEETQYF.

This clonotype was counted only a few times. V usage is TRBV20-1 and J usage is TRBJ2-1, with D unresolved. V was trimmed by 1 base and J by 3 bases, leaving 10 bases between them. CDR3 length equals 14 residues. Germline CDR1 DFQATT, CDR2 SNEGSKA (reference sequence). The CDR3 sequence: CSARVTADYNEQFF. CDR3 coding DNA: TGCAGTGCTAGAGTGACGGCAGACTACAATGAGCAGTTCTTC.

The chain joins TRBV4-2 to TRBJ2-7; D is possibly TRBD1 (6 bases). The CDR3 is 13 residues long. The ends were cut back, 3 bases at V and 5 bases at J, with 11 bases in the middle. Germline V gene data show CDR1 as LGHNA and CDR2 as YNFKEQ. The CDR3 protein is CASSHGGRDEQYF. For the CDR3, the DNA is TGTGCCAGCAGCCATGGGGGCAGGGACGAGCAGTACTTC.